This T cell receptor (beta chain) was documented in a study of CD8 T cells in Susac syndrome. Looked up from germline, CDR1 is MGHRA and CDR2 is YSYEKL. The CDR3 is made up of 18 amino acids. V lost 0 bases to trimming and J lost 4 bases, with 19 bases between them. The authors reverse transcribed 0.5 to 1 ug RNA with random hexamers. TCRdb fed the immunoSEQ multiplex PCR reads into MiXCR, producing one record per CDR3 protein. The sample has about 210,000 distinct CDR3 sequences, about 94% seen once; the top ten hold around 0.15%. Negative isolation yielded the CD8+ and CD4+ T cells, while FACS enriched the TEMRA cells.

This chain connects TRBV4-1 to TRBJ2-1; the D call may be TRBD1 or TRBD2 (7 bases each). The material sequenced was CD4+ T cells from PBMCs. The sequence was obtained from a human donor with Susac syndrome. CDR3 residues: CASSQDRETGEGYNEQFF. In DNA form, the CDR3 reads TGCGCCAGCAGCCAAGATCGGGAAACAGGGGAGGGGTACAATGAGCAGTTCTTC.